A single TCR beta chain is shown here with its context. Its specificity is unknown. The time point here: patch test 3, about 24 weeks after DPC sensitization. Treatment in this sample: therapeutic diphenylcyclopropenone sensitization with weekly scalp DPC. Phlebotomy was performed prior to application of every patch test. RNA extraction used unfractionated whole blood as the source of total RNA. The data derive from a study of human T cells and chemical hapten exposure. General study findings and limits: TCRs whose frequency exceeded 1 in 1000 remained the same following DPC sensitization.

For the library, individual cDNA molecules each received unique molecular identifiers. TCRdb re-called the RACE reads with MiXCR, one entry per CDR3 protein. Of about 120,000 distinct CDR3 sequences listed, about 11% are singletons. The V gene's germline CDR1 is ENHRY and CDR2 SYGVKD. V was clipped by 7 bases and J by 8 bases, with 17 bases between them. The CDR3 runs to 14 residues. The V call is TRBV10-3, the J call TRBJ2-2; D perhaps matches TRBD2 (5 bases). This clonotype was sampled from a woman aged 45-65 years with alopecia areata. Some clones in this sample may be carry-over from other donors' samples. Sequencing was performed on whole blood, taken in connection with sensitization to the hapten diphenylcyclopropenone (DPC). The CDR3 sequence is CAITQDWTGGELFF. The CDR3 nucleotides are TGTGCCATCACTCAGGACTGGACCGGGGGGGAGCTGTTTTTT.